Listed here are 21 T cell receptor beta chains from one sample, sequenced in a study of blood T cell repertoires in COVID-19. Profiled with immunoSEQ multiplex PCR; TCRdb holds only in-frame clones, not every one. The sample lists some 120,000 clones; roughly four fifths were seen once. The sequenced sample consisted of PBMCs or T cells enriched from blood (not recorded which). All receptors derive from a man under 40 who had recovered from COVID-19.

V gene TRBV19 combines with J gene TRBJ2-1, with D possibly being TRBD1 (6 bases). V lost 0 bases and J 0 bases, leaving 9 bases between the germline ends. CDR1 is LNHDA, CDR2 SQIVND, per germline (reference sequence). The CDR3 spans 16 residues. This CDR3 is CASSIDSTGSYNEQFF. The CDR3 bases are TGTGCCAGTAGTATAGACTCGACAGGCTCCTACAATGAGCAGTTCTTC. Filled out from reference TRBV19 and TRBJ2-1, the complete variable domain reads DGGITQSPKYLFRKEGQNVTLSCEQNLNHDAMYWYRQDPGQGLRLIYYSQIVNDFQKGDIAEGYSVSREKKESFPLTVTSAQKNPTAFYLCASSIDSTGSYNEQFFGPGTRLTVL.

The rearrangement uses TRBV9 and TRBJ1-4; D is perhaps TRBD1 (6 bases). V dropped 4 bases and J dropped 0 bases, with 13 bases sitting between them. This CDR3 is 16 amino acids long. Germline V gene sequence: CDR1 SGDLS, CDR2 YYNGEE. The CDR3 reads CASSQGTAATNEKLFF. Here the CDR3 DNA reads TGTGCCAGCAGCCAGGGGACGGCAGCAACTAATGAAAAACTGTTTTTT. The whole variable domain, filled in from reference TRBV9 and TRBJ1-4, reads DSGVTQTPKHLITATGQRVTLRCSPRSGDLSVYWYQQSLDQGLQFLIQYYNGEERAKGNILERFSAQQFPDLHSELNLSSLELGDSALYFCASSQGTAATNEKLFFGSGTQLSVL.

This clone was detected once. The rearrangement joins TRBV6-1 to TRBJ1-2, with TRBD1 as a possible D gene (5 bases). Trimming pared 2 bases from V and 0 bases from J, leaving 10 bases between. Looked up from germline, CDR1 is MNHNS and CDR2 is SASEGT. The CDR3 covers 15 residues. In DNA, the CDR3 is TGTGCCAGCAGTGAACCGGGGGATACTAACTATGGCTACACCTTC. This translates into CASSEPGDTNYGYTF.

The CDR3 here is CASRGDRTVWNNQPQHF. In DNA, the CDR3 is TGTGCCAGCAGGGGAGACAGGACTGTGTGGAACAATCAGCCCCAGCATTTT. The chain joins TRBV2 to TRBJ1-5, with D maybe TRBD1 (6 bases). With 6 bases removed from V and 3 bases from J, the gap between germline ends came to 21 bases. The CDR3 consists of 17 residues. Germline CDR1 SNHLY, CDR2 FYNNEI.

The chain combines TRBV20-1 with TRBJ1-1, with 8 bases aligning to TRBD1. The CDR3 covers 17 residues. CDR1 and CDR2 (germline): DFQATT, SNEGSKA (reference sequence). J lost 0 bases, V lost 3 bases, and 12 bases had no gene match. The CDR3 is CSASSPGTGTLNTEAFF. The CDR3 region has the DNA TGCAGTGCTAGTTCCCCCGGGACAGGCACATTGAACACTGAAGCTTTCTTT.

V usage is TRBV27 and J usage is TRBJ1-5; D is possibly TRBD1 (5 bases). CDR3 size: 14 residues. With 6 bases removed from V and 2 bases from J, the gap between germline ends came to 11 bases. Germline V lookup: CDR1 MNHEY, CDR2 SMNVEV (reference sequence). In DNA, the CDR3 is TGTGCCAGCAGGGCCCAGGGTGGCAATCAGCCCCAGCATTTT. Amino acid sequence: CASRAQGGNQPQHF.

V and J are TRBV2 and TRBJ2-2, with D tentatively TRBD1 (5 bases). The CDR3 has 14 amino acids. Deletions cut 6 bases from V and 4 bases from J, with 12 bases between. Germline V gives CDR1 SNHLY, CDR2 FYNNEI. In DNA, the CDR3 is TGTGCCAGCAGAGGGCAGGGATTCACCGGGGAGCTGTTTTTT. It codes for CASRGQGFTGELFF.

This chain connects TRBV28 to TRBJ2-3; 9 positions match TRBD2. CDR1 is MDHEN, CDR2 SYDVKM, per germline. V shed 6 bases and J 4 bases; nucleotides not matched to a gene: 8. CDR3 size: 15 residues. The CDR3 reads CASSLSGSFADTQYF. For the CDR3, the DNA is TGTGCCAGCAGCCTTAGCGGGAGTTTCGCAGATACGCAGTATTTT. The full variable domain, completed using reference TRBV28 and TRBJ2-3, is DVKVTQSSRYLVKRTGEKVFLECVQDMDHENMFWYRQDPGLGLRLIYFSYDVKMKEKGDIPEGYSVSREKKERFSLILESASTNQTSMYLCASSLSGSFADTQYFGPGTRLTVL.

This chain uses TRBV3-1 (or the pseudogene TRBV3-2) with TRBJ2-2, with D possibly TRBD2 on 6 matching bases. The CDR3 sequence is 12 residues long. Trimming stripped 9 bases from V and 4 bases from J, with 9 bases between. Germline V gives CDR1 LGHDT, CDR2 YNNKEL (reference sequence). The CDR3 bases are TGTGCCAGTTTGGGGGGCACCGGGGAGCTGTTTTTT. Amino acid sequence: CASLGGTGELFF.

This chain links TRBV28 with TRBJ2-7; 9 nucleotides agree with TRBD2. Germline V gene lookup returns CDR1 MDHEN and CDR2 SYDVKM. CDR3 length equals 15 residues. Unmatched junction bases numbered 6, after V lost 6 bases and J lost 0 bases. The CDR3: CASRPGLAVSYEQYF. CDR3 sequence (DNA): TGTGCCAGCAGACCGGGACTAGCAGTCTCCTACGAGCAGTACTTC.

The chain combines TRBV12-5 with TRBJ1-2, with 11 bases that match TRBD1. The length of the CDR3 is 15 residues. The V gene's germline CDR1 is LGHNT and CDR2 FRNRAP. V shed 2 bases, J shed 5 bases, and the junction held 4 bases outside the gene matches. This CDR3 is CASGLPRDRGYGYTF. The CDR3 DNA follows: TGTGCTAGTGGTTTGCCTAGGGACAGGGGGTATGGCTACACCTTC.

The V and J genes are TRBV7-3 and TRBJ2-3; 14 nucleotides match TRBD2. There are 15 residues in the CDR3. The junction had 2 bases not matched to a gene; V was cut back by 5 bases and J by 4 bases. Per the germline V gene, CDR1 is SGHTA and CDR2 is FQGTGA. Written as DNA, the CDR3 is TGTGCCAGCAGCATGGGACTAGCGGGAGCAGATACGCAGTATTTT. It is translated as CASSMGLAGADTQYF.

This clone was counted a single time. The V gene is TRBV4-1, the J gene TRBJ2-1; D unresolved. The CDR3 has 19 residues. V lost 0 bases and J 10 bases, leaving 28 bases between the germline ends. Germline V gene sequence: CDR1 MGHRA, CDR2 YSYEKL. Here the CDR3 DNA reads TGCGCCAGCAGCCAAGATCTTCCTGATTTCGAAGCGACGGATCAGGAGCAGTTCTTC. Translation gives CASSQDLPDFEATDQEQFF.

CDR3 sequence: CASSGGRGSNQPQHF. CDR3 bases: TGTGCCAGCAGTGGAGGCCGGGGGTCAAATCAGCCCCAGCATTTT. The rearrangement links TRBV2 to TRBJ1-5; tentative D call: TRBD1 (5 bases). The CDR3 totals 15 residues. With 4 bases removed from V and 4 bases from J, the gap between germline ends came to 14 bases. Germline V gene data show CDR1 as SNHLY and CDR2 as FYNNEI. Supplemented by reference TRBV2 and TRBJ1-5, the full variable domain reads EPEVTQTPSHQVTQMGQEVILRCVPISNHLYFYWYRQILGQKVEFLVSFYNNEISEKSEIFDDQFSVERPDGSNFTLKIRSTKLEDSAMYFCASSGGRGSNQPQHFGDGTRLSIL.

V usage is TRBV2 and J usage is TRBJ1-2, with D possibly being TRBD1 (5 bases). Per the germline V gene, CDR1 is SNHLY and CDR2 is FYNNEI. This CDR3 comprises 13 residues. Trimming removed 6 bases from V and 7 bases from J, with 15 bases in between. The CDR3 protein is CASSLGGMSGYTF. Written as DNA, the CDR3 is TGTGCCAGCAGCTTGGGGGGGATGAGTGGCTACACCTTC.

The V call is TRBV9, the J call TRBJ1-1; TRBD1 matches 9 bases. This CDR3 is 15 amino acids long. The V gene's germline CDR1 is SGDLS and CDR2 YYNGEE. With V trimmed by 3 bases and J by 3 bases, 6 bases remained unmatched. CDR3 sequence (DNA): TGTGCCAGCAGCGCCCGGGACAGGGAAGACACTGAAGCTTTCTTT. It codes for CASSARDREDTEAFF.

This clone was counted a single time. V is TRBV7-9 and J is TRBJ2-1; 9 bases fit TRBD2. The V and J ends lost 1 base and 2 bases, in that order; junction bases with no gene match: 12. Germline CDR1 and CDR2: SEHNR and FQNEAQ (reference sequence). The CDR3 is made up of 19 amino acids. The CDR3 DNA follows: TGTGCCAGCAGCTTAGGCCTCAAACCTAGCGGGGTGCCCTACAATGAGCAGTTCTTC. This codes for CASSLGLKPSGVPYNEQFF.

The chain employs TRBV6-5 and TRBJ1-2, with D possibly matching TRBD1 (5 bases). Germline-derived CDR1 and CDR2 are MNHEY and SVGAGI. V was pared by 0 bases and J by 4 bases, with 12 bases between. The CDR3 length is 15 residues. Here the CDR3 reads CASSYSIGQGYGYTF. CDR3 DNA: TGTGCCAGCAGTTACTCGATCGGGCAGGGCTATGGCTACACCTTC.

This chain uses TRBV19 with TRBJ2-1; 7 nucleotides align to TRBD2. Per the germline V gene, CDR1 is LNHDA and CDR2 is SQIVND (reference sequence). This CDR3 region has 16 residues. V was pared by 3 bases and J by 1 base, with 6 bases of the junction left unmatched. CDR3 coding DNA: TGTGCCAGTAGTATGTTCGGGGGAGGGTCCTACAATGAGCAGTTCTTC. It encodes CASSMFGGGSYNEQFF. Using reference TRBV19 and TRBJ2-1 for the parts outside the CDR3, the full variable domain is DGGITQSPKYLFRKEGQNVTLSCEQNLNHDAMYWYRQDPGQGLRLIYYSQIVNDFQKGDIAEGYSVSREKKESFPLTVTSAQKNPTAFYLCASSMFGGGSYNEQFFGPGTRLTVL.

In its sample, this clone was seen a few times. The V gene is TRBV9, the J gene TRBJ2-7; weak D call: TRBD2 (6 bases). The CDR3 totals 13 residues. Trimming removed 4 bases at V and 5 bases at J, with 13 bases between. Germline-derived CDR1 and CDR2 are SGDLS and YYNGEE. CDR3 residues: CASSWGWEDEQYF. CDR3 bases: TGTGCCAGCAGCTGGGGTTGGGAGGACGAGCAGTACTTC.

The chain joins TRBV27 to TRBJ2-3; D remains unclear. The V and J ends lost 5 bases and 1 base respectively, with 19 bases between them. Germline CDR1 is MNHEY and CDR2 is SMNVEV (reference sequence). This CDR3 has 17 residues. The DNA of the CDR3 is TGTGCCAGCAGTATCACCCTGTACGCGGTGCGCACAGATACGCAGTATTTT. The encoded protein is CASSITLYAVRTDTQYF.